Each of the 18 T cell receptor beta chains below was sequenced from the same sample in a study of T cell repertoires in cytomegalovirus infection. Their cognate antigens are unknown. Via MiXCR, TCRdb re-called the reads, giving one row per CDR3 protein. The data show about a million distinct CDR3 sequences, roughly 30% seen once. The sample in question was cultured CD8+ T cells from PBMCs, obtained from culture after CMV antigen stimulation. Source of these receptors: a human donor in good health (CMV status not recorded). Some clones in this sample may be carry-over from other donors' samples.

The rearrangement links TRBV6-6 to TRBJ1-5; 8 nucleotides line up with TRBD1. Germline CDR1 MNHNY, CDR2 SVGAGI (reference sequence). There are 13 residues in the CDR3. This chain's CDR3 is CAVDRGGNQPQHF. In nucleotides, the CDR3 is TGTGCTGTTGACAGGGGTGGCAATCAGCCCCAGCATTTT.

This clonotype was recorded many times. V is TRBV7-9 and J is TRBJ2-7, with 7 bases matching TRBD2. CDR1 is SEHNR and CDR2 is FQNEAQ in the germline V gene (reference sequence). V trimming: 0 bases; J trimming: 5 bases; junction bases outside the gene matches: 4. The CDR3 is made up of 14 amino acids. Here the CDR3 DNA reads TGTGCCAGCAGCTTAGCGGCGGGGGACGACGAGCAGTACTTC. Translation gives CASSLAAGDDEQYF.

V and J are TRBV7-6 and TRBJ2-7; D is uncertain. CDR3 length equals 12 residues. With 2 bases removed from V and 6 bases from J, the gap between germline ends came to 8 bases. The germline CDR1 and CDR2 sequences are SGHVS and FNYEAQ. CDR3 residues: CASSLLTAEQYF. The CDR3 nucleotides are TGTGCCAGCAGCTTACTCACGGCCGAGCAGTACTTC.

Remarks on this clonotype: The junction shows a germline mismatch at one end, possibly a read error. The chain couples TRBV6-2 or TRBV6-3 to TRBJ2-2; D ambiguous. Germline-derived CDR1 and CDR2 are MNHEY and SVGEGT. The CDR3 sequence is 16 residues long. CDR3 protein: CASSYGDTSNPGELFF. The CDR3 bases are TGTGCCAGCAGTTACGGAGACACCTCGAACCCCGGGGAGCTGTTTTTT.

This chain links TRBV7-4 with TRBJ2-7, with D unresolved. CDR3 length equals 12 residues. Germline values: CDR1 SGHVT, CDR2 SQSDAQ. Deletions cut 5 bases from V and 5 bases from J, with 10 bases between. CDR3 sequence: CASSPSAHEQYF. CDR3 nucleotide sequence: TGTGCCAGCAGCCCATCCGCCCACGAGCAGTACTTC.

This clonotype was counted a few times. V gene TRBV5-6 combines with J gene TRBJ2-5, with 11 bases identical to TRBD2. There are 13 residues in the CDR3. The V and J ends lost 0 bases and 13 bases, in that order; junction bases with no gene match: 5. CDR1 is SGHDT and CDR2 is YYEEEE in the germline V gene. The CDR3 DNA sequence: TGTGCCAGCAGCTTGGGGACTAGCGGGTCAGGGTACTTC. It encodes CASSLGTSGSGYF.

The rearrangement links TRBV7-9 to TRBJ2-6; 8 bases are a match to TRBD1. There are 18 residues in the CDR3. J gave up 2 bases and V 4 bases, and 10 bases lay outside the gene matches. The germline V gene encodes CDR1 SEHNR and CDR2 FQNEAQ (reference sequence). CDR3 sequence (DNA): TGTGCCAGCAGCTCTTACCCGGGACAGGAAGCTGGGGCCAACGTCCTGACTTTC. Its translation is CASSSYPGQEAGANVLTF.

This chain joins TRBV2 and TRBJ2-1; D may be TRBD1 (6 bases). This CDR3 is 16 amino acids long. In germline, CDR1 is SNHLY, CDR2 FYNNEI. V lost 6 bases and J 6 bases, leaving 21 bases between the germline ends. The CDR3 DNA follows: TGTGCCAGCAGCGTCCCCTTGGACAGCTCGGGCAATGAGCAGTTCTTC. Amino acids: CASSVPLDSSGNEQFF.

The genes are TRBV6-2 or TRBV6-3 and TRBJ2-2, with D uncertain. The germline gives CDR1 MNHEY, CDR2 SVGEGT. V lost 6 bases and J 10 bases, leaving 21 bases between the germline ends. This CDR3 is built from 15 residues. DNA of the CDR3: TGTGCCAGCAGGAGTACCTTGCGTCCAAGGGAGGAGCTGTTTTTT. As protein: CASRSTLRPREELFF.

This chain joins TRBV5-4 and TRBJ2-5; 14 nucleotides match TRBD2. V shed 3 bases and J 5 bases; nucleotides not matched to a gene: 12. There are 18 residues in the CDR3. The V gene's germline CDR1 is SGHNT and CDR2 YYREEE (reference sequence). The CDR3 nucleotides are TGTGCCAGCAGCTCCGGACTAGCGGGGGGACCCGGGTGGGAGACCCAGTACTTC. This sequence encodes CASSSGLAGGPGWETQYF.

This clonotype has just one count. V is TRBV24-1 and J is TRBJ1-5; D might be TRBD1 (6 bases). The ends were cut back, 0 bases at V and 6 bases at J, with 11 bases in the middle. Germline CDR1 reads KGHDR; CDR2 reads SFDVKD. The CDR3 runs to 15 residues. This chain's CDR3 is CATSDLRSGVQPQHF. The CDR3 region has the DNA TGTGCCACCAGTGATTTGCGTTCAGGGGTTCAGCCCCAGCATTTT.

The table lists this clonotype with many counts. This chain connects TRBV20-1 to TRBJ2-2, with TRBD2 identical over 8 bases. The junction had 9 bases not matched to a gene; V was cut back by 0 bases and J by 6 bases. The CDR3 has 16 residues. Germline CDR1 reads DFQATT; CDR2 reads SNEGSKA (reference sequence). The CDR3 loop is CSARDRGGGDSGELFF. CDR3 in DNA: TGCAGTGCTAGAGATCGGGGGGGGGGGGACTCCGGGGAGCTGTTTTTT.

The V and J genes are TRBV19 and TRBJ1-2, with a tentative D call TRBD1 (5 bases). CDR1 and CDR2 from the germline V gene are LNHDA and SQIVND (reference sequence). This CDR3 spans 15 amino acids. V gave up 1 base and J gave up 3 bases, with 12 bases separating them. CDR3: CASSIAPGWDYGYTF. In DNA, the CDR3 is TGTGCCAGTAGTATAGCGCCAGGGTGGGACTATGGCTACACCTTC.

The J gene is TRBJ1-1, the V gene TRBV2; D gene uncertain. Germline V gene data show CDR1 as SNHLY and CDR2 as FYNNEI. V lost 8 bases, J lost 6 bases, and 10 bases lay in between. The CDR3 totals 11 residues. CDR3 residues: CASCPSAEAFF. As DNA, the CDR3 is TGTGCCAGCTGTCCTTCCGCTGAAGCTTTCTTT.

This clonotype was seen repeatedly, ten times or more. V gene TRBV6-1 combines with J gene TRBJ2-7; D remains unclear. Germline CDR1 reads MNHNS; CDR2 reads SASEGT. Trimming removed 3 bases at V and 2 bases at J, with 17 bases between. The CDR3 runs to 16 residues. In DNA form, the CDR3 reads TGTGCCAGCAGTGAGACGAACGTTTTCCTCGCCTACGAGCAGTACGTC. Translated: CASSETNVFLAYEQYV.

There are a few counts of this clonotype. CDR3: CATSREGLAGAIYNEQFF. The CDR3 bases are TGTGCCACCAGCAGAGAGGGGCTAGCGGGGGCCATCTACAATGAGCAGTTCTTC. This chain uses TRBV15 with TRBJ2-1, with TRBD2 matching over 10 bases. In germline, CDR1 is LNHNV, CDR2 YYDKDF (reference sequence). Trimming cost V 0 bases and J 3 bases; bases outside gene matches: 8. The CDR3 runs 18 residues.

The rearrangement uses TRBV24-1 and TRBJ2-5; D is unclear. Trimming cost V 3 bases and J 5 bases, with 6 bases left between them. CDR1 KGHDR and CDR2 SFDVKD come from the germline V gene. The CDR3 has 12 residues. The CDR3 bases are TGTGCCACCAGTGATGAGAGGGAGACCCAGTACTTC. Protein product: CATSDERETQYF.

The chain has TRBV19 and TRBJ2-2; the D is unclear. The CDR3 length is 13 residues. The V end was cut by 3 bases, the J end by 4 bases, with 6 bases between. Germline V CDR1 and CDR2: LNHDA, SQIVND (reference sequence). In nucleotides, the CDR3 is TGTGCCAGTAGTATCCCCTTCACCGGGGAGCTGTTTTTT. As protein: CASSIPFTGELFF. The full variable domain, its missing parts supplied by reference TRBV19 and TRBJ2-2, is DGGITQSPKYLFRKEGQNVTLSCEQNLNHDAMYWYRQDPGQGLRLIYYSQIVNDFQKGDIAEGYSVSREKKESFPLTVTSAQKNPTAFYLCASSIPFTGELFFGEGSRLTVL.